This TCR beta chain came from a study of blood T cell repertoires in COVID-19. Across the study: Samples came from the United States, Italy and Spain, spanning acute and convalescent COVID-19. The cDNA or gDNA used as material had been derived from T cells, B-cell-depleted T cells, or PBMCs.

In the study's own analysis: Amplifying reference gene primers gave estimates of nucleated cell counts. TCRdb's table, derived via immunoSEQ multiplex PCR, lists solely in-frame clones and lacks some. V, J and clone size derive from that table, while D and trimming were established from the DNA sequence. The data show 50,000 to 65,000 clones, approximately 89% seen once. This clone has a single count. This CDR3 spans 17 amino acids. Germline loops: CDR1 SGHRS, CDR2 YFSETQ. V was pared by 4 bases and J by 4 bases, with 14 bases of the junction left unmatched. V and J are TRBV5-1 and TRBJ2-1, with 7 bases that match TRBD2. This clonotype was sampled from a man in his fifties or sixties with active COVID-19. The sequenced sample was peripheral blood. CDR3 amino acids: CASSRGETGVRYNEQFF. CDR3 bases: TGCGCCAGCAGCCGGGGGGAAACGGGAGTTAGATACAATGAGCAGTTCTTC.